This TCR beta chain was documented in a study of PD-1 blockade in classical Hodgkin lymphoma. Overall study: The study gave patients nivolumab 3 mg/kg intravenously every 2 weeks.

Method: immunoSEQ multiplex PCR; TCRdb's copy keeps in-frame clones and lacks some. The sample includes around 10,000 clones, roughly 90% seen only once; the top ten take 14%. Study-wide findings and caveats: After ASCT, patients who started nivolumab under 1 year later were excluded. While CD8+ TCR diversity did not rise significantly by C4D1, CD4+ TCR diversity did. No one has yet defined what causes the repertoire differences, which may be disease activity or prior therapy.

Looked up from germline, CDR1 is SGDLS and CDR2 is YYNGEE. With 4 bases clipped from V and 6 bases from J, the junction kept 3 bases outside the gene matches. The CDR3 is 14 residues long. Concerning this clone itself: The target antigen is unknown.

No patient escaped relapse after autologous stem cell transplantation, and brentuximab vedotin exposure varied. This receptor was obtained from a human donor with classical Hodgkin lymphoma. The rearrangement uses TRBV9 and TRBJ2-1, with 11 bases identical to TRBD2. Here the sequenced sample was peripheral blood mononuclear cells (PBMCs), taken at baseline. CDR3 in DNA: TGTGCCAGCAGCCTAGCGGGAGGTAGCAATGAGCAGTTCTTC. Its protein is CASSLAGGSNEQFF.